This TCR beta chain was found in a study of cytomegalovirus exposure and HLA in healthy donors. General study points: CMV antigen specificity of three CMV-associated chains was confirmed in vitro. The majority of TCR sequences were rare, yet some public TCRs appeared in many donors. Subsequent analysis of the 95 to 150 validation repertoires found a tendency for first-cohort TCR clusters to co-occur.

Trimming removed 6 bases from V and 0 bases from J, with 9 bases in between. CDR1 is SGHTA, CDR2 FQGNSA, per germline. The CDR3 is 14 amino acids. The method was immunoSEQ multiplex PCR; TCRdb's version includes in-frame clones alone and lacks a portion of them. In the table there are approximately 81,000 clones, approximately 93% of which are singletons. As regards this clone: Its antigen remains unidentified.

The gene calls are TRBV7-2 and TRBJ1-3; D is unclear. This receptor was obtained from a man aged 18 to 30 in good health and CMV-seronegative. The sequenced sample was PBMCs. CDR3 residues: CASSSGSSGNTIYF. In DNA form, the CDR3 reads TGTGCCAGCAGTTCCGGGAGCTCTGGAAACACCATATATTTT.